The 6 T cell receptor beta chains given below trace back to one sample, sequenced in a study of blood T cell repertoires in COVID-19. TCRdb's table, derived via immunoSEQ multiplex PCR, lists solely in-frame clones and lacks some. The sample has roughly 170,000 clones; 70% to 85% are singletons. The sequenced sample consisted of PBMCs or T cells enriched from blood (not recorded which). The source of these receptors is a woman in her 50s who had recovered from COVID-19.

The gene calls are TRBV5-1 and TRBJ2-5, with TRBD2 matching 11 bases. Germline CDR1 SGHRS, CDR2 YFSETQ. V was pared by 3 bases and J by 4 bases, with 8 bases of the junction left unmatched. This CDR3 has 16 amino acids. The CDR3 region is CASSSRLAGNGETQYF. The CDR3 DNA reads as TGCGCCAGCAGCTCCCGACTAGCGGGAAACGGAGAGACCCAGTACTTC.

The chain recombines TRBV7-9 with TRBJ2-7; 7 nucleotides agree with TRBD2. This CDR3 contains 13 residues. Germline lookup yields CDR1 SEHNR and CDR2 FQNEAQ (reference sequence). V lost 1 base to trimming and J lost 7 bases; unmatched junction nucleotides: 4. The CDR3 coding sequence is TGTGCCAGCAGCTTAGACGGGAGGAATGAGCAGTACTTC. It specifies CASSLDGRNEQYF.

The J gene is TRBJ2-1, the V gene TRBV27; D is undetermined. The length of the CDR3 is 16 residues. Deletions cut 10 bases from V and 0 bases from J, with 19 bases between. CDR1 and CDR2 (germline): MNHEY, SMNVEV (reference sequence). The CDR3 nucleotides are TGTGCCATCAATTCCGGGTTAGCTCACTCCTACAATGAGCAGTTCTTC. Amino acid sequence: CAINSGLAHSYNEQFF.

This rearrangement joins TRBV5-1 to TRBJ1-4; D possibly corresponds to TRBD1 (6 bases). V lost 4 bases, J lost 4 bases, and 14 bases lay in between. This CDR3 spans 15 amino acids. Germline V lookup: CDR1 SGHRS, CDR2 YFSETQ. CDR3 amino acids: CASSTGQSFNEKLFF. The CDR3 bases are TGCGCCAGCAGCACAGGACAGAGCTTTAATGAAAAACTGTTTTTT.

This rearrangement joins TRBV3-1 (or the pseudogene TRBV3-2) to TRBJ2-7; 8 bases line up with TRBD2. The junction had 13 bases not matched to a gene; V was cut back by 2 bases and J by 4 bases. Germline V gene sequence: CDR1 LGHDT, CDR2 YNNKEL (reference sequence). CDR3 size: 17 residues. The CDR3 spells CASSQRSGTHGVYEQYF. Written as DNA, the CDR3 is TGTGCCAGCAGCCAACGTAGCGGGACCCATGGGGTTTACGAGCAGTACTTC.

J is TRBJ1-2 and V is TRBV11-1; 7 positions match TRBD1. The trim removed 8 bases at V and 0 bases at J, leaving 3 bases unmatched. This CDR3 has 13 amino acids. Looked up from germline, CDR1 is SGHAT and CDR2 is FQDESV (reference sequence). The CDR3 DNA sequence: TGTGCCAGCGGGACAGAGACTAACTATGGCTACACCTTC. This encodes CASGTETNYGYTF. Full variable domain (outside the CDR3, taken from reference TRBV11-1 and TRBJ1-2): EAEVAQSPRYKITEKSQAVAFWCDPISGHATLYWYRQILGQGPELLVQFQDESVVDDSQLPKDRFSAERLKGVDSTLKIQPAELGDSAMYLCASGTETNYGYTFGSGTRLTVV.